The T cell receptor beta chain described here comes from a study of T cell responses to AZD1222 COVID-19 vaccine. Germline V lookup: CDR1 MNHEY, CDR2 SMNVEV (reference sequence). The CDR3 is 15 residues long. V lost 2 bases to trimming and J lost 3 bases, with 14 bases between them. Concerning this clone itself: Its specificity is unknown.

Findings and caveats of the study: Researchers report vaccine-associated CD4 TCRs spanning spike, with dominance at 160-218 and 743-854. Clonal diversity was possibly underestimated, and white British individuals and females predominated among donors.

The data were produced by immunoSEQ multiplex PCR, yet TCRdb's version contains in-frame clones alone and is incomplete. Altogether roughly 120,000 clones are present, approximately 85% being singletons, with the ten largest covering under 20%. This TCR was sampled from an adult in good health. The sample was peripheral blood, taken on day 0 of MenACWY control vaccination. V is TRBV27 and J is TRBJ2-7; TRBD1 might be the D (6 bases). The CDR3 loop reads CASSLRAGDSYEQYF. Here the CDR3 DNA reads TGTGCCAGCAGTTTACGGGCAGGGGATAGCTACGAGCAGTACTTC.